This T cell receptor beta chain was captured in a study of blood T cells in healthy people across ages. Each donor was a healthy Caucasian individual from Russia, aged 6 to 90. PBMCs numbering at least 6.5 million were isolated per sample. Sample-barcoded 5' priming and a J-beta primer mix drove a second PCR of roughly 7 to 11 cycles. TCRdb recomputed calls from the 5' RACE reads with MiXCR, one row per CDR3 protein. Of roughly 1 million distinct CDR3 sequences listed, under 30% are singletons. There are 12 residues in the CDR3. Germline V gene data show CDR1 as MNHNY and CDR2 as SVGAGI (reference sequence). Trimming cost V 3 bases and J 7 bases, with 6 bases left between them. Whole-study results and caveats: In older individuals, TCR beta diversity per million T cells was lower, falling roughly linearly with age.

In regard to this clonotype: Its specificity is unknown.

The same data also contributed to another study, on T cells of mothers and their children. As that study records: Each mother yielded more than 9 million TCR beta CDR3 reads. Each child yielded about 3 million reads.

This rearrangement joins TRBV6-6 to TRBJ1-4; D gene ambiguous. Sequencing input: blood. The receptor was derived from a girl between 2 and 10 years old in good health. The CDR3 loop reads CASSYRIEKLFF. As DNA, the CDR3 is TGTGCCAGCAGTTATCGGATTGAAAAACTGTTTTTT.